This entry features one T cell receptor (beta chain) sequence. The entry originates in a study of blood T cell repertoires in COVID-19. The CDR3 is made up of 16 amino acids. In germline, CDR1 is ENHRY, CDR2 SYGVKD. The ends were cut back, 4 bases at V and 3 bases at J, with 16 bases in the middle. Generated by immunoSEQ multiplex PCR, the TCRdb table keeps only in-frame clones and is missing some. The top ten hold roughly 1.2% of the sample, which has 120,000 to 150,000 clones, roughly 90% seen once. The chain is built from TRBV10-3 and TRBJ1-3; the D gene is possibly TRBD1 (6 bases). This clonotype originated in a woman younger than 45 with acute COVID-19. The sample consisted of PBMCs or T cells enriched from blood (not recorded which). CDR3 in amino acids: CAISAGRGVSGNTIYF. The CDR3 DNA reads TGTGCCATCAGTGCAGGCAGGGGAGTGAGTGGAAACACCATATATTTT.